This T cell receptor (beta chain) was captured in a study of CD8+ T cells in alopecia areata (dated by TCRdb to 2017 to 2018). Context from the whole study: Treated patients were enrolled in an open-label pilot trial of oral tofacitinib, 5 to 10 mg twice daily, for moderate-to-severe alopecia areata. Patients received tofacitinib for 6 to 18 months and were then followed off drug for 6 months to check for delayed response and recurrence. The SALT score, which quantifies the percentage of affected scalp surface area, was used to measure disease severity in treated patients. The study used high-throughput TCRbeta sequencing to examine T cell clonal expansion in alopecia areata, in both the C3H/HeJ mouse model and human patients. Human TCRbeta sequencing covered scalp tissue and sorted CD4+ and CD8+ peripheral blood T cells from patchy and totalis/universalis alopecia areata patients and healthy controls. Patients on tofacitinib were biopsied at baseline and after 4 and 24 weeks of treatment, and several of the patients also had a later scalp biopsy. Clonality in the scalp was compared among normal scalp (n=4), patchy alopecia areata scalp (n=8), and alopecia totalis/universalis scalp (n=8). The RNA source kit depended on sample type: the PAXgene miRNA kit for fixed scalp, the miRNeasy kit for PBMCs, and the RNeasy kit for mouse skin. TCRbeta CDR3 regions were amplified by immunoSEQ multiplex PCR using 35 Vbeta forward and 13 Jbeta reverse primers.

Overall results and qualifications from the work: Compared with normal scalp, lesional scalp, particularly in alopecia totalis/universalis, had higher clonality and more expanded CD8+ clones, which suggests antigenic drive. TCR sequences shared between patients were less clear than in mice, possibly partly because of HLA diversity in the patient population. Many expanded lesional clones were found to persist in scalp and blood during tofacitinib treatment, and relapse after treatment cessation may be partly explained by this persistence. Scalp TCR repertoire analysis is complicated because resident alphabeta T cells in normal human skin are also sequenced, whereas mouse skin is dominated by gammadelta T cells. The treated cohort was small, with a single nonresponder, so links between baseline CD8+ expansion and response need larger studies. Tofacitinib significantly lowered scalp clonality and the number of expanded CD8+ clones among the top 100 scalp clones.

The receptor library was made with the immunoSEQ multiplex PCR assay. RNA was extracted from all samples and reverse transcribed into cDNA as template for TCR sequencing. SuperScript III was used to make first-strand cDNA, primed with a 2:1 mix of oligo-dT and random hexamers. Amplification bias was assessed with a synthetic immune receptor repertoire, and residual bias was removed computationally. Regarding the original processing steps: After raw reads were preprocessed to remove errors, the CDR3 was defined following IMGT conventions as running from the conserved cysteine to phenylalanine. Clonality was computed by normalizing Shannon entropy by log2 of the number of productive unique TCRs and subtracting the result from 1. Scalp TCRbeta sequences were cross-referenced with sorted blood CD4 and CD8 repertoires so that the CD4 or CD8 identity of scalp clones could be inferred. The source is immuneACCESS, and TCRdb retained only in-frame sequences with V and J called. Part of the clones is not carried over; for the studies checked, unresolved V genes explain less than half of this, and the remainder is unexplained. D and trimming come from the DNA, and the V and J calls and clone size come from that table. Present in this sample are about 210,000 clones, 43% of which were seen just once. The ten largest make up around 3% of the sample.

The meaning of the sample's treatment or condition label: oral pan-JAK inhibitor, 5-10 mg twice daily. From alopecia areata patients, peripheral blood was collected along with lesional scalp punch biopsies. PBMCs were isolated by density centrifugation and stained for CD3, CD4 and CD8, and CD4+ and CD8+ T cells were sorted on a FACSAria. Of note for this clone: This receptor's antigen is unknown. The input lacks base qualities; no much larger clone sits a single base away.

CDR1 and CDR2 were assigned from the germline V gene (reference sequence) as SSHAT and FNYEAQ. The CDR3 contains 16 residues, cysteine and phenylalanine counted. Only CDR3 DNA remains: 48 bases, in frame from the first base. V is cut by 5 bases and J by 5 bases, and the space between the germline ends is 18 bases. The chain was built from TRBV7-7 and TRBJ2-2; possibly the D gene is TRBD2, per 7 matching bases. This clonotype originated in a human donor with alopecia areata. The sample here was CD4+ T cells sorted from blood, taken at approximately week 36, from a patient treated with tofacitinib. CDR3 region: CASSPARGGGTGELFF. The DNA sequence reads TGTGCCAGCAGCCCGGCACGGGGAGGGGGAACCGGGGAGCTGTTTTTT.